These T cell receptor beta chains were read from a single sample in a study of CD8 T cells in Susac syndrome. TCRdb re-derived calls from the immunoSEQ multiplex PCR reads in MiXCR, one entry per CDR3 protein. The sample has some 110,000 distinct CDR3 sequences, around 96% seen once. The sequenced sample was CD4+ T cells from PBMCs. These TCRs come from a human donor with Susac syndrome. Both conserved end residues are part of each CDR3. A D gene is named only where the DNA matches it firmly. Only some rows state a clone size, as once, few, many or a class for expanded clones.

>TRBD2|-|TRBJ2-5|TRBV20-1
TGCAGTGCTAGAGGGGGGGGACTCGGTCCCCAGTACTTC
CSARGGGLGPQYF
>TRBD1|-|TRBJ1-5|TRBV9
TGTGCCAGCAGCGTAGGACAGGGATACAATCAGCCCCAGCATTTT
CASSVGQGYNQPQHF
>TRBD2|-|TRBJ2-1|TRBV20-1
TGCAGTGCTACTAGGACTAGCGGGAGAATTGATGAGCAGTTCTTC
CSATRTSGRIDEQFF
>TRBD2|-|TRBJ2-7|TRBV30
TGTGCCTGGAGTGTGGGCGGACTAGCGGCCTACGAGCAGTACTTC
CAWSVGGLAAYEQYF
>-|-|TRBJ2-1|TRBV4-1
TGCGCCAGCAGCCAAGGGGGTTACAATGAGCAGTTCTTC
CASSQGGYNEQFF
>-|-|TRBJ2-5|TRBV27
TGTGCCATCAGAGAGACCCAGTACTTC
CAIRETQYF
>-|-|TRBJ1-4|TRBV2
TGTGCCAGCAGTGACATTCCTCGCGGTGAAAAACTGTTTTTT
CASSDIPRGEKLFF
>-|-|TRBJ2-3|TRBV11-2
TGTGCCAGCAGCTTAGATCCCCGGGCAGATACGCAGTATTTT
CASSLDPRADTQYF
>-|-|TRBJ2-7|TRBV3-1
TGTGCCAGCAGCCAAGCCCATTCCATCCAGCAGTACTTC
CASSQAHSIQQYF
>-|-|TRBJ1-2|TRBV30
TGTGCCTGGAGGCCCGGCCGCCTGGGAGGCTACACCTTC
CAWRPGRLGGYTF
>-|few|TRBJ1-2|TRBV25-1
TGTGCCAGCAGTGCAGGGTATGGCTACACCTTC
CASSAGYGYTF
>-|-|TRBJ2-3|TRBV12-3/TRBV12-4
TGTGCCAGCTCAGTTTCCGGGACTAGCACAGATACGCAGTATTTT
CASSVSGTSTDTQYF
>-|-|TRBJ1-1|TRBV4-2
TGTGCCAGCAGCCAAACAGGGTGGGGGTCTGCGGCTTTCTTT
CASSQTGWGSAAFF
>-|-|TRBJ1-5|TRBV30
TGTGCCTGGAGTGTAAGTTCCGATCAGCCCCAGCATTTT
CAWSVSSDQPQHF
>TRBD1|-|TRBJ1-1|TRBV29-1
TGCAGCGTCTGGGACAGGGAAGCTGAAGCTTTCTTT
CSVWDREAEAFF
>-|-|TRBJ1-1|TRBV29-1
TGCAGCGTTGAGGGGGCTCATATGGGCACTGAAGCTTTCTTT
CSVEGAHMGTEAFF
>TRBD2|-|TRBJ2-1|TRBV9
TGTGCCAGCAGCGTAGTATCTGCGGGAGGGCCGAATGAGCAGTTCTTC
CASSVVSAGGPNEQFF
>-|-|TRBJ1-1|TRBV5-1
TGCGCCAGCAGCCAGGGGTGGACTGAAGCTTTCTTT
CASSQGWTEAFF
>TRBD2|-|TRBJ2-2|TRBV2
TGTGCCAGCAGTAAGCCTCTAGCGGGAGACACCGGGGAGCTGTTTTTT
CASSKPLAGDTGELFF
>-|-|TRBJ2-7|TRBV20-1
TGCAGTGCTAGAGATCAAGGACAGACCCCCTACGAGCAGTACTTC
CSARDQGQTPYEQYF